The clone carrying this T cell receptor beta chain has ten or more counts. Its specificity is not known. These data belong to a study of T-cell reconstitution after alpha-beta-depleted transplantation in children. Overall study findings and caveats: Several hundred graft clones that had expanded were reportedly the source of alpha-beta T cells about two months after transplant.

CDR3 length: 18 residues. Germline V gene lookup returns CDR1 SGDLS and CDR2 YYNGEE. V shed 2 bases and J 0 bases; nucleotides not matched to a gene: 10. Unique molecular identifiers were incorporated when the TCRbeta library was constructed. A single record per CDR3 protein comes from TCRdb applying MiXCR to the PCR reads. The data contain around 100,000 distinct CDR3 sequences, 6% to 9% of them singletons. This rearrangement joins TRBV9 to TRBJ2-1, with 8 nucleotides matching TRBD2. This receptor was taken from a boy aged 2 to 10 with acute lymphoblastic leukemia, due to receive a stem cell transplant. This sample comprised PBMCs, obtained before TCRalphabeta/CD19-depleted stem cell transplant. DNA for the CDR3: TGTGCCAGCAGCGTCCTAGAGCGGGGGCGAAGCTCCTACAATGAGCAGTTCTTC. Translating it yields CASSVLERGRSSYNEQFF.